What follows are 22 T cell receptor beta chains derived from one specimen sequenced in a study of T cell clusters in autoimmune cytopenias. Each sample's input was 250 ng genomic DNA, 30,000 to 45,000 genome equivalents. One tube held mixed TRB-A and TRB-B primer pools for touch-down PCR. Reanalyzing the multiplex PCR reads, TCRdb keeps one entry per CDR3 protein, without DNA. This sample's table reports hundreds of distinct CDR3 sequences. The sequenced sample was peripheral blood. The receptors here all came from a human donor with an autoimmune cytopenia or autoimmune hepatitis (not recorded which).

Considering frequency, this clonotype is medium-sized. The chain employs TRBV7-6 and TRBJ2-1; TCRdb proposes TRBD1, but this gene call is untestable without DNA. The CDR3 sequence is 15 residues long. The germline V gene has CDR1 SGHVS and CDR2 FNYEAQ. The CDR3 here is CASRPPGQAWDEQFF.

Measured by frequency, this clonotype is hyperexpanded. The chain carries TRBV27 and TRBJ1-1. CDR3 length: 13 residues. Looked up from germline, CDR1 is MNHEY and CDR2 is SMNVEV (reference sequence). CDR3 residues: CASSLEQHTEAFF.

This clonotype is classed as medium-sized by frequency. The chain has TRBV13 and TRBJ2-7. The CDR3 has 14 amino acids. The germline gives CDR1 PRHDT, CDR2 FYEKMQ (reference sequence). The CDR3 is CASSLSGSSYEQYF.

The chain joins TRBV5-1 to TRBJ2-7; as DNA is missing, the TRBD1 call by TCRdb cannot be tested. The CDR3 totals 15 residues. CDR1 is SGHRS and CDR2 is YFSETQ in the germline V gene. The CDR3 is CASSPQGYSSYEQYF.

This clonotype is classed as medium-sized by frequency. The CDR3 reads CASSYLREGGAKNIQYF. The V and J genes are TRBV6-5 and TRBJ2-4; as DNA is missing, the TRBD1 call by TCRdb cannot be tested. The CDR3 is made up of 17 amino acids. CDR1 is MNHEY and CDR2 is SVGAGI in the germline V gene.

The chain has TRBV24-1 and TRBJ1-4; TCRdb indicates TRBD1, and absent DNA this call remains unverified. CDR3 size: 18 residues. Germline CDR1 reads KGHDR; CDR2 reads SFDVKD. CDR3 region: CATSEGQGPVATNEKLFF.

The chain links TRBV5-1 to TRBJ2-2. Per germline, CDR1 SGHRS and CDR2 YFSETQ. The length of the CDR3 is 16 residues. CDR3 protein: CASSLDPVTGTGELFF. The variable domain in full, with the rest retrieved from reference TRBV5-1 and TRBJ2-2, is KAGVTQTPRYLIKTRGQQVTLSCSPISGHRSVSWYQQTPGQGLQFLFEYFSETQRNKGNFPGRFSGRQFSNSRSEMNVSTLELGDSALYLCASSLDPVTGTGELFFGEGSRLTVL.

This clonotype registers medium-sized by frequency. V gene TRBV5-6 combines with J gene TRBJ2-3; TCRdb's assignment of TRBD2 cannot be checked, as there is no DNA. There are 19 residues in the CDR3. Germline V gives CDR1 SGHDT, CDR2 YYEEEE. Here the CDR3 reads CASSLEGLAGGASTDTQYF.

Its frequency marks this clonotype as medium-sized. This sequence joins TRBV27 and TRBJ2-7; TCRdb's D call, TRBD2, is unchecked because there is no DNA. The CDR3 contains 15 residues. Germline assignment: CDR1 MNHEY and CDR2 SMNVEV (reference sequence). The CDR3 protein is CASSPLAGMVYEQYF.

This clonotype counts as medium-sized (0.01 to 0.1%) by frequency. The chain joins TRBV30 to TRBJ1-5. Per germline, CDR1 GTSNPN and CDR2 SVGIG (reference sequence). The CDR3 totals 18 residues. CDR3 sequence: CAWSVDRSTAYSNQPQHF.

This clonotype registers large (0.1 to 1%) by frequency. The chain couples TRBV19 to TRBJ2-3; TCRdb's D call, TRBD1, is unchecked because there is no DNA. Germline CDR1 LNHDA, CDR2 SQIVND (reference sequence). The CDR3 length is 17 residues. The CDR3 loop is CASRGKRGDRGPDTQYF. The whole variable domain, remainder taken from reference TRBV19 and TRBJ2-3, is DGGITQSPKYLFRKEGQNVTLSCEQNLNHDAMYWYRQDPGQGLRLIYYSQIVNDFQKGDIAEGYSVSREKKESFPLTVTSAQKNPTAFYLCASRGKRGDRGPDTQYFGPGTRLTVL.

Frequency places this clonotype as large (0.1 to 1%). The rearrangement links TRBV27 to TRBJ2-7. In germline, CDR1 is MNHEY, CDR2 SMNVEV (reference sequence). The CDR3 consists of 13 residues. The CDR3: CASSDAMDYEQYF.

Judged by frequency, this clonotype is medium-sized. This chain uses TRBV6-5 with TRBJ1-2. Per germline, CDR1 MNHEY and CDR2 SVGAGI. The CDR3 contains 12 residues. The CDR3 loop is CASSYGLGRYTF.

By frequency, this clonotype registers medium-sized (0.01 to 0.1%). The rearrangement joins TRBV6-5 to TRBJ2-1. CDR3 size: 11 residues. The V gene's germline CDR1 is MNHEY and CDR2 SVGAGI. The CDR3 spells CASRTYNEQFF.

By frequency, this clonotype is large. Here the CDR3 reads CSVRVNTEAFF. The rearrangement uses TRBV29-1 and TRBJ1-1. The CDR3 extends over 11 amino acids. CDR1 and CDR2 (germline): SQVTM, ANQGSEA.

The rearrangement uses TRBV7-6 and TRBJ2-7; checking the TCRdb D call of TRBD1 is not possible without DNA. The CDR3 is 11 amino acids. Germline loops: CDR1 SGHVS, CDR2 FNYEAQ. This chain's CDR3 is CASSPGYEQYF.

Measured by frequency, this clonotype is hyperexpanded. The chain uses TRBV27 and TRBJ2-1; TCRdb indicates TRBD2, and absent DNA this call remains unverified. This CDR3 comprises 16 residues. The germline gives CDR1 MNHEY, CDR2 SMNVEV (reference sequence). The CDR3: CASSPFSGAIYNEQFF.

This clonotype is labeled large based on frequency. V and J are TRBV19 and TRBJ2-7; TCRdb returns TRBD1, unconfirmable since there is no DNA. This CDR3 is built from 14 residues. Germline assignment: CDR1 LNHDA and CDR2 SQIVND (reference sequence). The CDR3 loop is CASGPRGTAYEQYF.

This rearrangement joins TRBV12-3 or TRBV12-4 to TRBJ2-7; TCRdb selects TRBD1, and the lack of DNA leaves this call unchecked. CDR3 length: 14 residues. The CDR3 reads CASSLRGGDYEQYF.

The chain combines TRBV11-1 with TRBJ1-2; there is no DNA to check the TCRdb D call of TRBD1. The CDR3 loop spans 18 amino acids. Looked up from germline, CDR1 is SGHAT and CDR2 is FQDESV (reference sequence). CDR3 amino acids: CASSLHRRIRQGGYGYTF.

This CDR3 reads CATSDGTGDRYSNQPQHF. This chain uses TRBV24-1 with TRBJ1-5; the TRBD1 assignment by TCRdb is unverifiable without DNA. The CDR3 covers 18 residues. Germline V gene lookup returns CDR1 KGHDR and CDR2 SFDVKD.

This clonotype registers large by frequency. The chain is built from TRBV19 and TRBJ2-7. The CDR3 covers 13 residues. Looked up from germline, CDR1 is LNHDA and CDR2 is SQIVND (reference sequence). The CDR3 loop reads CASSIDHGDEQYF. Filled out from reference TRBV19 and TRBJ2-7, the complete variable domain reads DGGITQSPKYLFRKEGQNVTLSCEQNLNHDAMYWYRQDPGQGLRLIYYSQIVNDFQKGDIAEGYSVSREKKESFPLTVTSAQKNPTAFYLCASSIDHGDEQYFGPGTRLTVT.